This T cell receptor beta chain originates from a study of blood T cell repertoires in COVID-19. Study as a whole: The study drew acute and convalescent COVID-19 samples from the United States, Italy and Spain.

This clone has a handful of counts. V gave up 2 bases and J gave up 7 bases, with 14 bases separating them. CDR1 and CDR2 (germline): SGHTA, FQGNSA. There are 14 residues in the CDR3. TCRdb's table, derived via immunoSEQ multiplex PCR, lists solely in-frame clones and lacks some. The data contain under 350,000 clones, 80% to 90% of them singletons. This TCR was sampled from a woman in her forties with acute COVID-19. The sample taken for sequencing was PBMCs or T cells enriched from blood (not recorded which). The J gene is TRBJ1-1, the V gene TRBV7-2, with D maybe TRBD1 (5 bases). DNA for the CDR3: TGTGCCAGCAGCTTATATAATCCCCAGGGTGAAGCTTTCTTT. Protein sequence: CASSLYNPQGEAFF.